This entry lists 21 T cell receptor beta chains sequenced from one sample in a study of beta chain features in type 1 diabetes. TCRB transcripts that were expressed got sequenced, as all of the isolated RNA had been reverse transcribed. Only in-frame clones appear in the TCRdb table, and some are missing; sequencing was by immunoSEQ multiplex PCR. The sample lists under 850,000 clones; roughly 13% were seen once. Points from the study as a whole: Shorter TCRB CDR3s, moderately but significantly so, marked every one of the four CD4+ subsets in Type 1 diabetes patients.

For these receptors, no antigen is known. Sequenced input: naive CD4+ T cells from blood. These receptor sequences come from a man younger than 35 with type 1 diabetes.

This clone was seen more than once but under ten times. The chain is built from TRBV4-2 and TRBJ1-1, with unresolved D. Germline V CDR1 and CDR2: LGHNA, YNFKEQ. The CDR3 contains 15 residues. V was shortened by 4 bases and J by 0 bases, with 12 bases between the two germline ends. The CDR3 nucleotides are TGTGCCAGCAGCCCCCCGGGTCTTGTGAACACTGAAGCTTTCTTT. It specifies CASSPPGLVNTEAFF.

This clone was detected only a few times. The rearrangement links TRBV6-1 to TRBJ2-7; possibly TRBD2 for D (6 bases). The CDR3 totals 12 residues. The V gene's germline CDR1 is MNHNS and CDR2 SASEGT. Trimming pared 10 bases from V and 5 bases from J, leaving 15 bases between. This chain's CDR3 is CAISGSENEQYF. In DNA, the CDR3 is TGTGCCATCTCCGGGAGCGAGAACGAGCAGTACTTC.

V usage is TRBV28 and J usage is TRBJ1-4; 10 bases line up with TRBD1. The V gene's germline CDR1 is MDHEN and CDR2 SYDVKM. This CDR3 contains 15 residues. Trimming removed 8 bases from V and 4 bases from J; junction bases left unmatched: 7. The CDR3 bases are TGTGCCAGCCTGACAGGGGGCGAGGGTAATGAAAAACTGTTTTTT. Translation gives CASLTGGEGNEKLFF.

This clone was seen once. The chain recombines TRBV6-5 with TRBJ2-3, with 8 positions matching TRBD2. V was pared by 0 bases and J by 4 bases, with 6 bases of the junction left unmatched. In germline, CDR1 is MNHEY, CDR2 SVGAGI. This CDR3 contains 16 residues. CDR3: CASSYSGSGKADTQYF. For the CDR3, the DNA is TGTGCCAGCAGTTACTCGGGTAGCGGGAAAGCAGATACGCAGTATTTT.

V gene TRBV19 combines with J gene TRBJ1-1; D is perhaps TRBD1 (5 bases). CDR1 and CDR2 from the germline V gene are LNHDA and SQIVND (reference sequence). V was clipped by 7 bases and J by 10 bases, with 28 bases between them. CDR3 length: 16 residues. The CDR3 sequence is CASTRVGADGTMGAFF. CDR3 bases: TGTGCCAGTACCCGGGTCGGGGCGGACGGAACCATGGGAGCTTTCTTT.

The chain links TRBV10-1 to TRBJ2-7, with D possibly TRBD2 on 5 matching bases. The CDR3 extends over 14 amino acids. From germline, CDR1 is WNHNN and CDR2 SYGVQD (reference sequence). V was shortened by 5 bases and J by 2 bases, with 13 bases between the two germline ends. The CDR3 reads CASSPQSGTYEQYF. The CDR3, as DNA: TGCGCCAGCAGTCCCCAGTCGGGAACCTACGAGCAGTACTTC.

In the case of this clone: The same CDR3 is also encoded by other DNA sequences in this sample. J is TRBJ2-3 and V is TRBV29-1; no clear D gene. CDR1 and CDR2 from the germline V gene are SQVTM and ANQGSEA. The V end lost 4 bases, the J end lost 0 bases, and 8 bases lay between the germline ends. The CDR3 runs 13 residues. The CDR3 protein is CSVGLASTDTQYF. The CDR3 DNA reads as TGCAGCGTTGGGCTGGCAAGCACAGATACGCAGTATTTT.

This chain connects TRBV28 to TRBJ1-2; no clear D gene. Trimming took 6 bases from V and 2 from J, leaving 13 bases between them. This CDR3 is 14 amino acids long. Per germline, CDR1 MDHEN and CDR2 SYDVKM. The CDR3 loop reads CASRLKGGNYGYTF. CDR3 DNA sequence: TGTGCCAGCAGGTTAAAAGGAGGAAACTATGGCTACACCTTC.

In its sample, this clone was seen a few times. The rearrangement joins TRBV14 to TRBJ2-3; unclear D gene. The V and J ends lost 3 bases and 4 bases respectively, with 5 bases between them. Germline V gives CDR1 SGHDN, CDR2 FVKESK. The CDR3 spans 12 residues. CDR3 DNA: TGTGCCAGCAGCCAGGTGGCAGATACGCAGTATTTT. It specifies CASSQVADTQYF.

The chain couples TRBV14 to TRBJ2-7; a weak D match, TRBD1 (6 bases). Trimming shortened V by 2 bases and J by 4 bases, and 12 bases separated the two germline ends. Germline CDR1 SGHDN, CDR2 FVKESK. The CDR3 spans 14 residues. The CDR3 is CASSQRPDSYEQYF. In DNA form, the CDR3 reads TGTGCCAGCAGCCAAAGACCGGACAGTTACGAGCAGTACTTC.

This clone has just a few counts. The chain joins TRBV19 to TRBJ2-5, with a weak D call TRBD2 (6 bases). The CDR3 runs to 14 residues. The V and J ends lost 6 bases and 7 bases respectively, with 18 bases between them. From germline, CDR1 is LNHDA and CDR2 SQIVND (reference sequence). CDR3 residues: CASRSPGTSSTQYF. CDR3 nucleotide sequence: TGTGCCAGTAGAAGCCCCGGGACTTCTTCGACCCAGTACTTC. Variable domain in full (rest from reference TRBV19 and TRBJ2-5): DGGITQSPKYLFRKEGQNVTLSCEQNLNHDAMYWYRQDPGQGLRLIYYSQIVNDFQKGDIAEGYSVSREKKESFPLTVTSAQKNPTAFYLCASRSPGTSSTQYFGPGTRLLVL.

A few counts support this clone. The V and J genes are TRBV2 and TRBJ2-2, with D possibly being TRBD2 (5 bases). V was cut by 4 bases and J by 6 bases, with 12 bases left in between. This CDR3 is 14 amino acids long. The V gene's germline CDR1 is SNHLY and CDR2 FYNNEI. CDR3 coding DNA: TGTGCCAGCAGTGTTCAAGCGGTGGCCGGGGAGCTGTTTTTT. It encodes CASSVQAVAGELFF.

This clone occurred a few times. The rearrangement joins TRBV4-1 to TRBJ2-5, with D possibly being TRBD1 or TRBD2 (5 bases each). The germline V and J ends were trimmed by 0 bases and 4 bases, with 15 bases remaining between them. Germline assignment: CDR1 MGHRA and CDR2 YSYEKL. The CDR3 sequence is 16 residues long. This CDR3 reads CASSQDPSSGRETQYF. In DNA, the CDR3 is TGCGCCAGCAGCCAAGATCCGTCTTCGGGGCGAGAGACCCAGTACTTC.

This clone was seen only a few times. Written as DNA, the CDR3 is TGCGCCAGCAGTTCTAGCACAGATACGCAGTATTTT. Protein sequence: CASSSSTDTQYF. The V and J genes are TRBV10-2 and TRBJ2-3; D is ambiguous. Looked up from germline, CDR1 is WSHSY and CDR2 is SAAADI. The CDR3 loop spans 12 amino acids. The germline V and J ends were trimmed by 5 bases and 0 bases, with 3 bases remaining between them.

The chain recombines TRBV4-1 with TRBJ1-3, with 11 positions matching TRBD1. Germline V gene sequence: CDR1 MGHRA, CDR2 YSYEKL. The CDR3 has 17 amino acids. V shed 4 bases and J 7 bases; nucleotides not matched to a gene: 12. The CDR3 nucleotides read TGCGCCAGCAGCCCGTATACCGGGACAGGGGGTCGGAACACCATATATTTT. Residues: CASSPYTGTGGRNTIYF.

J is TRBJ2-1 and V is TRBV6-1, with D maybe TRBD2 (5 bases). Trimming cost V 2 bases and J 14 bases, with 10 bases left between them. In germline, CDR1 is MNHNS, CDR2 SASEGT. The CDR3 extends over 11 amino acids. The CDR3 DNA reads TGTGCCAGCAGTGAACCGGACTCAGAGTTCTTC. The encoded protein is CASSEPDSEFF.

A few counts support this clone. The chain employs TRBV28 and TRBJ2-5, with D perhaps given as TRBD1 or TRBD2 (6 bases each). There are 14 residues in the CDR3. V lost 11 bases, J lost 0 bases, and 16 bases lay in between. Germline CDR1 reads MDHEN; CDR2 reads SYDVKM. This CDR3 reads CAVADGGYQETQYF. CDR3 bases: TGTGCCGTGGCCGACGGGGGCTACCAAGAGACCCAGTACTTC.

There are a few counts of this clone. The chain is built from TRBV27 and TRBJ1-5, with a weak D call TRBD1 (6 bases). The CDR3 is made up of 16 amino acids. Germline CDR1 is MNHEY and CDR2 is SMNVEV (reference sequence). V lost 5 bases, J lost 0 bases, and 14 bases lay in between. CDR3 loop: CASSQGGWYSNQPQHF. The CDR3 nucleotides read TGTGCCAGCAGTCAAGGGGGGTGGTATAGCAATCAGCCCCAGCATTTT.

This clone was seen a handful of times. CDR3 residues: CAISRNRDQETQYF. The CDR3 nucleotides are TGTGCCATCAGTCGAAACAGGGATCAAGAGACCCAGTACTTC. V is TRBV10-3 and J is TRBJ2-5; tentatively, D is TRBD1 (6 bases). Looked up from germline, CDR1 is ENHRY and CDR2 is SYGVKD. Trimming stripped 5 bases from V and 2 bases from J, with 12 bases between. The CDR3 covers 14 residues.

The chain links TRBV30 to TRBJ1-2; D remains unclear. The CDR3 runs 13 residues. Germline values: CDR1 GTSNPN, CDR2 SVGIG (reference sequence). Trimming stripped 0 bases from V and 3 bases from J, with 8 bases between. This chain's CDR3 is CAWSVRAYYGYTF. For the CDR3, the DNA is TGTGCCTGGAGTGTACGAGCGTACTATGGCTACACCTTC.

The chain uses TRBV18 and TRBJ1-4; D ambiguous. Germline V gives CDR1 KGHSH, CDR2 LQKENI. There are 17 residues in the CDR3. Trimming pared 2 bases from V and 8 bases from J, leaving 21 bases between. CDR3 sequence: CASSPAPVAGSGEKLFF. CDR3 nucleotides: TGTGCCAGCTCACCAGCCCCGGTTGCAGGATCGGGCGAAAAACTGTTTTTT.